This T cell receptor beta chain was found in a study of PD-L1 blockade in urothelial cancer. Sequencing used immunoSEQ multiplex PCR; TCRdb keeps in-frame clones, though not all of them. The sample has more than 35,000 clones, 80% to 95% seen once. A total of 1 to 8 samples per patient were collected pretreatment and on-treatment. Germline V gene sequence: CDR1 SNHLY, CDR2 FYNNEI. This CDR3 has 13 amino acids. With V trimmed by 4 bases and J by 5 bases, 4 bases remained unmatched. The sample here was PBMCs, taken around atezolizumab (anti-PD-L1) treatment. The V and J genes are TRBV2 and TRBJ1-1; 7 bases fit TRBD1. The origin of this receptor is a man between 70 and 80 years old with urothelial cancer. The CDR3 protein is CASSATGRTEAFF. The CDR3 DNA reads as TGTGCCAGCAGTGCGACAGGGAGGACTGAAGCTTTCTTT.